These 21 T cell receptor beta chains share one sample of origin, sequenced in a study of T cell repertoires in cytomegalovirus infection. These receptors lack a known antigen. Each CDR3 protein gets one entry after TCRdb re-called the reads with MiXCR. Of around 540,000 distinct CDR3 sequences in the sample, roughly 34% were seen once. The material was cultured PBMCs, obtained from culture after CMV antigen stimulation. Source of these receptors: a human donor in good health (CMV status not recorded). Some clones in this sample may be carry-over from other donors' samples.

This clonotype was counted ten times or more. The chain joins TRBV12-3 or TRBV12-4 to TRBJ1-5; D might be TRBD1 (6 bases). V shed 1 base and J shed 5 bases, with 12 bases lying between them. The CDR3 has 15 amino acids. CDR3 DNA: TGTGCCAGCAGTTTAGACAGGGCTCTCGATCAGCCCCAGCATTTT. Translation gives CASSLDRALDQPQHF.

This clonotype was counted only a few times. This sequence joins TRBV5-4 and TRBJ1-1; D is possibly TRBD1 (6 bases). The CDR3 totals 16 residues. Trimming removed 0 bases from V and 4 bases from J, with 16 bases in between. The germline V gene has CDR1 SGHNT and CDR2 YYREEE (reference sequence). CDR3 nucleotides: TGTGCCAGCAGCTTGGGGGGGGGCCTCCAAGTCACTGAAGCTTTCTTT. Translated, it gives CASSLGGGLQVTEAFF. Full variable domain (rest looked up from reference TRBV5-4 and TRBJ1-1): ETGVTQSPTHLIKTRGQQVTLRCSSQSGHNTVSWYQQALGQGPQFIFQYYREEENGRGNFPPRFSGLQFPNYSSELNVNALELDDSALYLCASSLGGGLQVTEAFFGQGTRLTVV.

The J gene is TRBJ2-7, the V gene TRBV2, with 12 bases that match TRBD1. Germline-derived CDR1 and CDR2 are SNHLY and FYNNEI. This CDR3 has 14 residues. After removal of 8 bases from V and 5 bases from J, the junction contained 7 bases not matched to a gene. In nucleotides, the CDR3 is TGTGCCAGCGGGGCCGGGACAGGGGGCAACGAGCAGTACTTC. Its translation is CASGAGTGGNEQYF.

In this sample, this clonotype turned up a few times. This chain links TRBV7-2 with TRBJ2-3; 8 bases align to TRBD2. The germline CDR1 and CDR2 sequences are SGHTA and FQGNSA. The CDR3 has 15 amino acids. Trimming cost V 4 bases and J 3 bases; bases outside gene matches: 6. The CDR3 sequence is CASSSSGSRTDTQYF. The CDR3 DNA follows: TGTGCCAGCAGCTCCAGCGGGAGTCGGACAGATACGCAGTATTTT.

There are many counts of this clonotype. The chain has TRBV7-2 and TRBJ2-1, with a possible D match to TRBD2 (6 bases). The CDR3 covers 13 residues. The germline gives CDR1 SGHTA, CDR2 FQGNSA. V was clipped by 5 bases and J by 7 bases, with 12 bases between them. The CDR3 DNA follows: TGTGCCAGCAGCCACCCCAGCGGGAATGAGCAGTTCTTC. The encoded protein is CASSHPSGNEQFF.

This clonotype was counted between two and nine times. The chain employs TRBV7-2 and TRBJ2-3; 11 nucleotides agree with TRBD1. Germline V gene sequence: CDR1 SGHTA, CDR2 FQGNSA. The CDR3 contains 13 residues. V dropped 8 bases and J dropped 6; count of bases not matched to a gene: 4. The CDR3 bases are TGTGCCAGCCGGACAGGGGGCGCGGATACGCAGTATTTT. Amino acids: CASRTGGADTQYF.

The gene calls are TRBV19 and TRBJ2-1; the match to TRBD2 covers 12 bases. The CDR3 runs to 15 residues. CDR1 and CDR2 (germline): LNHDA, SQIVND (reference sequence). J lost 7 bases, V lost 5 bases, and 6 bases had no gene match. Here the CDR3 DNA reads TGTGCCAGTAGTCCTCTAGCGGGGGGGAGGAATGAGCAGTTCTTC. Translation: CASSPLAGGRNEQFF.

This chain joins TRBV12-3 or TRBV12-4 and TRBJ2-2; TRBD2 might be the D (5 bases). The V and J ends lost 2 bases and 4 bases respectively, with 11 bases between them. CDR3 size: 15 residues. The DNA of the CDR3 is TGTGCCAGCAGTTTACAAGGACTCACCACCGGGGAGCTGTTTTTT. It yields the protein CASSLQGLTTGELFF.

This clonotype was counted a few times. This rearrangement joins TRBV7-6 to TRBJ1-5; TRBD1 matches 9 bases. J was trimmed by 5 bases and V by 5 bases; bases with no gene match: 10. The CDR3 has 16 amino acids. Germline assignment: CDR1 SGHVS and CDR2 FNYEAQ. CDR3 sequence (DNA): TGTGCCAGCAGCAGAGGACAGGGGCAGAAGGATCAGCCCCAGCATTTT. Translating it yields CASSRGQGQKDQPQHF. Full variable domain (remainder filled in from reference TRBV7-6 and TRBJ1-5): GAGVSQSPRYKVTKRGQDVALRCDPISGHVSLYWYRQALGQGPEFLTYFNYEAQQDKSGLPNDRFSAERPEGSISTLTIQRTEQRDSAMYRCASSRGQGQKDQPQHFGDGTRLSIL.

The rearrangement joins TRBV18 to TRBJ2-2; 11 nucleotides agree with TRBD2. The length of the CDR3 is 18 residues. The junction had 3 bases not matched to a gene; V was cut back by 0 bases and J by 0 bases. The V gene's germline CDR1 is KGHSH and CDR2 LQKENI. Here the CDR3 reads CASSPPLTSGTNTGELFF. In DNA, the CDR3 is TGTGCCAGCTCACCACCCCTGACTAGCGGGACGAACACCGGGGAGCTGTTTTTT.

The V gene is TRBV7-2, the J gene TRBJ2-1, with no clear D. Trimming left V 3 bases short and J 8 bases short, with 11 bases between. CDR3 length: 13 amino acids. The germline CDR1 and CDR2 sequences are SGHTA and FQGNSA. The CDR3, as DNA: TGTGCCAGCAGCTTGTACGAGCGAGATGAGCAGTTCTTC. Translation gives CASSLYERDEQFF.

This clonotype was counted a single time. The chain employs TRBV4-2 and TRBJ2-1, with TRBD2 as a possible D gene (6 bases). Per the germline V gene, CDR1 is LGHNA and CDR2 is YNFKEQ. V gave up 0 bases and J gave up 9 bases, with 12 bases separating them. This CDR3 has 14 residues. This chain's CDR3 is CASSQDQRRGEQFF. CDR3 nucleotide sequence: TGTGCCAGCAGCCAAGATCAGCGGAGGGGTGAGCAGTTCTTC.

The rearrangement links TRBV29-1 to TRBJ1-2, with 8 bases fitting TRBD1. The CDR3 is made up of 13 amino acids. The V segment lost 4 bases and the J segment 5 bases; nucleotides outside the gene matches: 6. Germline assignment: CDR1 SQVTM and CDR2 ANQGSEA. CDR3 sequence (DNA): TGCAGCGTTGTGGGCAGGGGGCATTATGGCTACACCTTC. It specifies CSVVGRGHYGYTF.

The chain employs TRBV19 and TRBJ2-5; 7 nucleotides line up with TRBD1. This CDR3 contains 15 residues. Germline V gene data show CDR1 as LNHDA and CDR2 as SQIVND (reference sequence). After removal of 5 bases from V and 5 bases from J, the junction contained 11 bases not matched to a gene. CDR3 loop: CASSVPTGMEETQYF. The CDR3 nucleotides are TGTGCCAGTAGTGTCCCGACAGGGATGGAGGAGACCCAGTACTTC.

V is TRBV6-8 and J is TRBJ2-2; the match to TRBD2 covers 9 bases. With 0 bases clipped from V and 1 base from J, the junction kept 0 bases outside the gene matches. Germline lookup yields CDR1 MNHGY and CDR2 SAAAGT. This CDR3 is built from 16 residues. In nucleotides, the CDR3 is TGTGCCAGCAGTTACTCGACTAGCGGGAACACCGGGGAGCTGTTTTTT. Translation gives CASSYSTSGNTGELFF.

In its sample, this clonotype was seen a few times. V and J are TRBV19 and TRBJ2-3; D not certain. CDR1 and CDR2 from the germline V gene are LNHDA and SQIVND (reference sequence). This CDR3 contains 16 residues. Trimming removed 3 bases at V and 0 bases at J, with 13 bases between. The CDR3 sequence: CASSIKRYSSTDTQYF. The CDR3 DNA follows: TGTGCCAGTAGTATTAAGCGATACTCTAGCACAGATACGCAGTATTTT.

This clonotype was found many times. The rearrangement uses TRBV28 and TRBJ1-3; D is unresolved. The CDR3 totals 14 residues. From germline, CDR1 is MDHEN and CDR2 SYDVKM. V lost 2 bases, J lost 1 base, and 6 bases lay in between. The CDR3 DNA reads TGTGCCAGCAGTTTAACAGAATCTGGAAACACCATATATTTT. Amino acids: CASSLTESGNTIYF.

CDR3 sequence: CASSYTWTSGRSYEQYF. The CDR3 bases are TGTGCCAGCAGTTACACCTGGACTAGCGGGAGGTCCTACGAGCAGTACTTC. The chain has TRBV6-2 or TRBV6-3 and TRBJ2-7; 14 bases agree with TRBD2. This CDR3 is 17 amino acids long. The germline gives CDR1 MNHEY, CDR2 SVGEGT. Losses at the gene ends were 2 bases for V and 1 base for J; bases not matched to a gene: 4.

This clonotype came up a few times. The chain employs TRBV7-8 and TRBJ1-2; weak D call: TRBD1 (5 bases). V gave up 3 bases and J gave up 6 bases, with 11 bases separating them. Germline V gene data show CDR1 as SGHVS and CDR2 as FQNEAQ. The CDR3 is made up of 13 amino acids. CDR3 protein: CASSFGGLDGYTF. The CDR3 coding sequence is TGTGCCAGCAGCTTTGGGGGGTTGGATGGCTACACCTTC. Drawing the rest from reference TRBV7-8 and TRBJ1-2, the complete variable domain is GAGVSQSPRYKVAKRGQDVALRCDPISGHVSLFWYQQALGQGPEFLTYFQNEAQLDKSGLPSDRFFAERPEGSVSTLKIQRTQQEDSAVYLCASSFGGLDGYTFGSGTRLTVV.

In this sample, this clonotype turned up a few times. The gene calls are TRBV5-3 and TRBJ2-7, with 9 bases that match TRBD1. TRBV5-3 is annotated as an ORF whose role is uncertain. The CDR3 spans 17 residues. V trimming: 8 bases; J trimming: 1 base; junction bases outside the gene matches: 16. The CDR3 DNA reads as TGTGCCAGGCCCCGAACCCATAGACAGGGGGATTCCTACGAGCAGTACGTC. Its protein is CARPRTHRQGDSYEQYV.

The chain combines TRBV19 with TRBJ2-1, with D possibly matching TRBD2 (6 bases). The germline gives CDR1 LNHDA, CDR2 SQIVND (reference sequence). Trimming shortened V by 1 base and J by 6 bases, and 7 bases separated the two germline ends. There are 13 residues in the CDR3. The CDR3 sequence is CASSIVGLNEQFF. The CDR3, as DNA: TGTGCCAGTAGTATAGTGGGACTCAATGAGCAGTTCTTC.